This TCR beta chain was retrieved from a study of T-cell reconstitution after alpha-beta-depleted transplantation in children. Study-wide points: Fresh T-cell production supplied most of the T-cell counts and diversity seen one year after transplant.

Unique molecular identifiers were used to barcode this TCRbeta library. TCRdb reprocessed the PCR reads via MiXCR and lists one record per CDR3 protein. Here the sample spans hundreds of thousands of distinct CDR3 sequences, 16% being singletons. This CDR3 contains 16 residues. Trimming shortened V by 2 bases and J by 0 bases, and 9 bases separated the two germline ends. Germline lookup yields CDR1 SGDLS and CDR2 YYNGEE. This clonotype was seen ten or more times. Its target is unknown. This specimen was PBMCs, mostly from graft donor cells, taken 360 days after TCRalphabeta/CD19-depleted stem cell transplant. The clonotype originates from a male patient between 5 and 17 years old who had a stem cell transplant for acute lymphoblastic leukemia, so the T cells may come from the graft donor. V and J are TRBV9 and TRBJ2-6, with no clear D. As DNA, the CDR3 is TGTGCCAGCAGCGTCTATAGGGACTCTGGGGCCAACGTCCTGACTTTC. It translates to CASSVYRDSGANVLTF.